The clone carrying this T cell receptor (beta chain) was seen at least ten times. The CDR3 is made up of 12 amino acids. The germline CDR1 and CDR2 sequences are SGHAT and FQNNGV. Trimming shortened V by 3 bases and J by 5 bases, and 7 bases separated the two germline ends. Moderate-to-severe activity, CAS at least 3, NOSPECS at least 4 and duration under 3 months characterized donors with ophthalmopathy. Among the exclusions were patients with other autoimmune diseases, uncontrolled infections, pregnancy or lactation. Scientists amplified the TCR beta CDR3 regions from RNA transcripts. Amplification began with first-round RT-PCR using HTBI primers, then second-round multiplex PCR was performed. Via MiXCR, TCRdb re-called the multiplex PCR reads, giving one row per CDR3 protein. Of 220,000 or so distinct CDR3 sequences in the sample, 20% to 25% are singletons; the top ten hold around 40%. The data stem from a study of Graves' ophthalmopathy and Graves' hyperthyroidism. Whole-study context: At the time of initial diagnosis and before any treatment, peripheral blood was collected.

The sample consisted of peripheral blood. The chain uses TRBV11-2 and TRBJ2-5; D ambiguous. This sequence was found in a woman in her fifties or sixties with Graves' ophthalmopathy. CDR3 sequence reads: CASSFIRETQYF. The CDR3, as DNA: TGTGCCAGCAGCTTCATCAGGGAGACCCAGTACTTC.